This is a list of T cell receptor beta chains from one sample in a study of blood T cell repertoires in COVID-19. The repertoire was sequenced with immunoSEQ multiplex PCR; TCRdb's copy has only in-frame clones and lacks some. Altogether about 150,000 clones are present, 80% to 90% being singletons, with the ten largest covering less than 3.5%. Sample: peripheral blood. The receptors were gathered from a man aged 65 to 79 with acute or convalescent COVID-19. CDR3s include the opening cysteine and the closing phenylalanine or tryptophan. The D gene is left open where the match is weak. For some rows the clone size is stated as once, few or many, or as a class when expanded; others skip it.

CDR3 protein: CASSSRPGTGAGNTIYF; CDR3 DNA: TGTGCCAGCAGCTCCCGACCCGGGACAGGGGCTGGAAACACCATATATTTT; J gene: TRBJ1-3; D gene: TRBD1; clone size: few; V gene: TRBV9
CDR3 protein: CASSALPAGVADTQYF; CDR3 DNA: TGTGCCAGCAGCGCGCTTCCAGCGGGAGTCGCAGATACGCAGTATTTT; J gene: TRBJ2-3; D gene: TRBD2; clone size: NA; V gene: TRBV9
CDR3 protein: CASSSTQRGLAKNIQYF; CDR3 DNA: TGTGCCAGCAGCTCGACGCAGAGGGGACTAGCCAAAAACATTCAGTACTTC; J gene: TRBJ2-4; D gene: NA; clone size: NA; V gene: TRBV5-6
CDR3 protein: CASSPGTMNTGELFF; CDR3 DNA: TGTGCCAGCAGTCCCGGGACAATGAACACCGGGGAGCTGTTTTTT; J gene: TRBJ2-2; D gene: NA; clone size: NA; V gene: TRBV6-5
CDR3 protein: CASSISGTGGHGELFF; CDR3 DNA: TGTGCCAGTAGTATTTCCGGGACAGGGGGGCACGGGGAGCTGTTTTTT; J gene: TRBJ2-2; D gene: TRBD1; clone size: NA; V gene: TRBV19
CDR3 protein: CASSMTNDYGYTF; CDR3 DNA: TGTGCCAGTAGTATGACAAATGACTATGGCTACACCTTC; J gene: TRBJ1-2; D gene: NA; clone size: NA; V gene: TRBV19
CDR3 protein: CASSYSMQYNEKLFF; CDR3 DNA: TGTGCCAGCAGTTACTCGATGCAGTATAATGAAAAACTGTTTTTT; J gene: TRBJ1-4; D gene: NA; clone size: once; V gene: TRBV6-2/TRBV6-3
CDR3 protein: CASSVEQWDSPLHF; CDR3 DNA: TGTGCCAGCAGCGTAGAACAGTGGGATTCACCCCTCCACTTT; J gene: TRBJ1-6; D gene: NA; clone size: NA; V gene: TRBV9
CDR3 protein: CASSEALQGSDEQYF; CDR3 DNA: TGTGCCAGCAGTGAAGCATTACAGGGATCTGACGAGCAGTACTTC; J gene: TRBJ2-7; D gene: NA; clone size: few; V gene: TRBV6-1
CDR3 protein: CASRFTGERFYGYTF; CDR3 DNA: TGTGCCAGCAGGTTCACCGGGGAAAGGTTCTATGGCTACACCTTC; J gene: TRBJ1-2; D gene: NA; clone size: NA; V gene: TRBV2
CDR3 protein: CLGSRVIDEKLFF; CDR3 DNA: TGTTTAGGTAGTCGGGTAATAGACGAAAAACTGTTTTTT; J gene: TRBJ1-4; D gene: NA; clone size: NA; V gene: TRBV30
CDR3 protein: CASSDSGTGLETQYF; CDR3 DNA: TGTGCCAGCAGCGACTCCGGGACAGGGTTGGAGACCCAGTACTTC; J gene: TRBJ2-5; D gene: TRBD1; clone size: NA; V gene: TRBV9
CDR3 protein: CASLPLAGTKETQYF; CDR3 DNA: TGTGCCAGCTTACCTCTTGCGGGTACTAAAGAGACCCAGTACTTC; J gene: TRBJ2-5; D gene: NA; clone size: NA; V gene: TRBV2
CDR3 protein: CASSPRVTGEYGYTF; CDR3 DNA: TGCGCCAGCAGCCCTCGTGTGACAGGGGAATATGGCTACACCTTC; J gene: TRBJ1-2; D gene: TRBD1; clone size: NA; V gene: TRBV5-1
CDR3 protein: CASSLGTLDNSPLHF; CDR3 DNA: TGCGCCAGCAGCCTCGGGACATTGGATAATTCACCCCTCCACTTT; J gene: TRBJ1-6; D gene: NA; clone size: NA; V gene: TRBV5-1
CDR3 protein: CASSPVGGNQPQHF; CDR3 DNA: TGCGCCAGCAGTCCTGTCGGGGGAAATCAGCCCCAGCATTTT; J gene: TRBJ1-5; D gene: NA; clone size: NA; V gene: TRBV5-1
CDR3 protein: CASSLGTGGRGQFF; CDR3 DNA: TGTGCCAGCAGCCTCGGGACAGGGGGTCGAGGGCAGTTCTTC; J gene: TRBJ2-1; D gene: TRBD1; clone size: NA; V gene: TRBV6-5
CDR3 protein: CASSLTQRETHYEQYF; CDR3 DNA: TGTGCCAGCAGCCTCACGCAGCGGGAGACTCACTACGAGCAGTACTTC; J gene: TRBJ2-7; D gene: TRBD2; clone size: NA; V gene: TRBV13
CDR3 protein: CASSLTTSGRTGELFF; CDR3 DNA: TGCGCCAGCAGCTTGACAACTAGCGGGAGAACCGGGGAGCTGTTTTTT; J gene: TRBJ2-2; D gene: TRBD2; clone size: NA; V gene: TRBV5-1
CDR3 protein: CASSRRQGASQPQHF; CDR3 DNA: TGTGCCAGCAGTCGGAGACAGGGGGCGTCTCAGCCCCAGCATTTT; J gene: TRBJ1-5; D gene: TRBD1; clone size: NA; V gene: TRBV6-2/TRBV6-3
CDR3 protein: CASSLRGLPGTEAFF; CDR3 DNA: TGTGCCAGCAGCCTGAGGGGCCTTCCCGGGACAGAAGCTTTCTTT; J gene: TRBJ1-1; D gene: NA; clone size: NA; V gene: TRBV28
CDR3 protein: CASSEGTGGPKQYF; CDR3 DNA: TGTGCCAGCAGTGAAGGGACAGGGGGACCTAAGCAGTACTTC; J gene: TRBJ2-7; D gene: TRBD1; clone size: NA; V gene: TRBV6-1
CDR3 protein: CASSEIGDRVNQPQHF; CDR3 DNA: TGCGCCAGCAGTGAGATCGGGGACAGGGTCAATCAGCCCCAGCATTTT; J gene: TRBJ1-5; D gene: TRBD1; clone size: NA; V gene: TRBV10-1
CDR3 protein: CASSRLAGGSNEQFF; CDR3 DNA: TGTGCCAGCAGCCGCTTGGCGGGAGGAAGCAATGAGCAGTTCTTC; J gene: TRBJ2-1; D gene: TRBD2; clone size: NA; V gene: TRBV27
CDR3 protein: CASSLYLAGSTDTQYF; CDR3 DNA: TGTGCCAGCAGCTTGTACCTAGCGGGGAGCACAGATACGCAGTATTTT; J gene: TRBJ2-3; D gene: TRBD2; clone size: few; V gene: TRBV5-4
CDR3 protein: CASSGGTSWGNQPQHF; CDR3 DNA: TGTGCCAGTAGTGGTGGGACTTCTTGGGGGAATCAGCCCCAGCATTTT; J gene: TRBJ1-5; D gene: NA; clone size: NA; V gene: TRBV19
CDR3 protein: CASSLAAGTGGSETQYF; CDR3 DNA: TGTGCCAGCAGCTTAGCGGCCGGGACAGGGGGATCAGAGACCCAGTACTTC; J gene: TRBJ2-5; D gene: TRBD1; clone size: once; V gene: TRBV7-9
CDR3 protein: CASSLGWDRNSGNTIYF; CDR3 DNA: TGTGCCAGCAGCCTAGGCTGGGACAGGAACTCTGGAAACACCATATATTTT; J gene: TRBJ1-3; D gene: TRBD1; clone size: NA; V gene: TRBV7-6
CDR3 protein: CASSVELAGYNEQFF; CDR3 DNA: TGTGCCAGCAGCGTAGAACTAGCGGGCTACAATGAGCAGTTCTTC; J gene: TRBJ2-1; D gene: TRBD2; clone size: NA; V gene: TRBV9
CDR3 protein: CATSRDKGPGDEKLFF; CDR3 DNA: TGTGCCACCAGCAGAGATAAAGGACCCGGGGATGAAAAACTGTTTTTT; J gene: TRBJ1-4; D gene: NA; clone size: NA; V gene: TRBV15
CDR3 protein: CASSRGLEDTQYF; CDR3 DNA: TGTGCCAGCAGCAGGGGGCTTGAAGATACGCAGTATTTT; J gene: TRBJ2-3; D gene: TRBD1; clone size: NA; V gene: TRBV5-5
CDR3 protein: CASSSQAGAPPPGANVLTF; CDR3 DNA: TGTGCCAGCAGCTCACAAGCGGGAGCCCCGCCCCCTGGGGCCAACGTCCTGACTTTC; J gene: TRBJ2-6; D gene: NA; clone size: NA; V gene: TRBV21-1